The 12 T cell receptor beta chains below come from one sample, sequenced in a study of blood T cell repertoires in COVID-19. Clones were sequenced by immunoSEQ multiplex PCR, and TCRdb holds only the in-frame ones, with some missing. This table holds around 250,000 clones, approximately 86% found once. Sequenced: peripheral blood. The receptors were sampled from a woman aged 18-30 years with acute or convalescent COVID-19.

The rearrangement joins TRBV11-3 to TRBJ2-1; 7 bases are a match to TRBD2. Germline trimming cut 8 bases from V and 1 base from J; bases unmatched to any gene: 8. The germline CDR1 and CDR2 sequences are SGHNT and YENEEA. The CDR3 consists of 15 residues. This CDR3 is CASSWAAGSYNEQFF. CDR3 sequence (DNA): TGTGCCAGCTCTTGGGCAGCGGGATCCTACAATGAGCAGTTCTTC.

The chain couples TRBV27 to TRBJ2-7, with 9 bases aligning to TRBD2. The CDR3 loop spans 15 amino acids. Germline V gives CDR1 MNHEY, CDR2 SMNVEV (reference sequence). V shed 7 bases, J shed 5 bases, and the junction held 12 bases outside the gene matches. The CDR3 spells CASKSSGLASHEQYF. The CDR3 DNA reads TGTGCCAGCAAGTCGTCCGGACTAGCGTCTCACGAGCAGTACTTC.

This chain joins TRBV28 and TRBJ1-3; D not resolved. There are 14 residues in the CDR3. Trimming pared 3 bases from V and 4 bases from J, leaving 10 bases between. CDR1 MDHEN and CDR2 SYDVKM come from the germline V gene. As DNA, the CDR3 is TGTGCCAGCAGTTTCCCCTCGCGAGGAAACACCATATATTTT. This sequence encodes CASSFPSRGNTIYF.

The CDR3 DNA follows: TGTGCCAGCAGCGTACAGGGGGGGAACACTGAAGCTTTCTTT. It specifies CASSVQGGNTEAFF. V and J are TRBV7-9 and TRBJ1-1, with 8 nucleotides matching TRBD1. V shed 5 bases and J 1 base; nucleotides not matched to a gene: 3. This CDR3 has 14 residues. CDR1 is SEHNR and CDR2 is FQNEAQ in the germline V gene (reference sequence).

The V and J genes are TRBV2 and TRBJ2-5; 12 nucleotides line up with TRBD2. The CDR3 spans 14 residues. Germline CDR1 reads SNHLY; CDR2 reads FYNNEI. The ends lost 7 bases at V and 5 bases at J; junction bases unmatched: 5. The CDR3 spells CASKLAGGGETQYF. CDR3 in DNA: TGTGCCAGCAAACTAGCGGGAGGCGGTGAGACCCAGTACTTC.

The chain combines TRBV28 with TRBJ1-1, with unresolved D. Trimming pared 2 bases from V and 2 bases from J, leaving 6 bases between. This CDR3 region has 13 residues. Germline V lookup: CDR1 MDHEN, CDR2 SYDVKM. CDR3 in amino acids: CASSLTANTEAFF. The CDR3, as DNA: TGTGCCAGCAGTTTAACAGCTAACACTGAAGCTTTCTTT. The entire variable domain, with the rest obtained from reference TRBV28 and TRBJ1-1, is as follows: DVKVTQSSRYLVKRTGEKVFLECVQDMDHENMFWYRQDPGLGLRLIYFSYDVKMKEKGDIPEGYSVSREKKERFSLILESASTNQTSMYLCASSLTANTEAFFGQGTRLTVV.

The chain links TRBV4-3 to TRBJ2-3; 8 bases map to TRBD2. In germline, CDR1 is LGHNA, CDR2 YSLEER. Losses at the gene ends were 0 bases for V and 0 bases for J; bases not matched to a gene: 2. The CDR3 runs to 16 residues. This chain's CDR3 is CASSQDKRGSTDTQYF. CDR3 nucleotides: TGCGCCAGCAGCCAAGATAAGCGGGGGAGCACAGATACGCAGTATTTT.

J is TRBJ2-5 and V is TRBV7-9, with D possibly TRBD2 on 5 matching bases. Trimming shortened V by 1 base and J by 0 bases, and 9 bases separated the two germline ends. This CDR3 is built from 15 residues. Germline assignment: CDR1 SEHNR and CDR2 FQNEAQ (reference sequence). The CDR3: CASSLGPDYQETQYF. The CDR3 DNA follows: TGTGCCAGCAGCTTAGGTCCGGACTACCAAGAGACCCAGTACTTC.

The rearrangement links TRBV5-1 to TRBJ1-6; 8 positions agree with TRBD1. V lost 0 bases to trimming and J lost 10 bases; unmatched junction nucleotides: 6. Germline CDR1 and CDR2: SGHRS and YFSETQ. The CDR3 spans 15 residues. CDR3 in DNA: TGCGCCAGCAGCTTGGCCGGCAGGGGGCGGTCACCCCTCCACTTT. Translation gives CASSLAGRGRSPLHF.

CDR3 protein: CASSEDGLNQPQHF. The CDR3 region has the DNA TGTGCCAGCAGTGAGGACGGACTCAATCAGCCCCAGCATTTT. The V and J genes are TRBV2 and TRBJ1-5; D unclear. V lost 3 bases and J lost 3, with 9 bases in between. The CDR3 spans 14 residues. Germline V gene data show CDR1 as SNHLY and CDR2 as FYNNEI. Full variable domain (rest looked up from reference TRBV2 and TRBJ1-5): EPEVTQTPSHQVTQMGQEVILRCVPISNHLYFYWYRQILGQKVEFLVSFYNNEISEKSEIFDDQFSVERPDGSNFTLKIRSTKLEDSAMYFCASSEDGLNQPQHFGDGTRLSIL.

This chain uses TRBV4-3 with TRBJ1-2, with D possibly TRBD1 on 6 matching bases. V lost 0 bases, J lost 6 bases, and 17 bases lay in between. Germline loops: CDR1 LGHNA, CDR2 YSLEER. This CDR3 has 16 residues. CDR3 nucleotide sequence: TGCGCCAGCAGCCAAGAGGGACACAATGGGAATAATGGCTACACCTTC. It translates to CASSQEGHNGNNGYTF.

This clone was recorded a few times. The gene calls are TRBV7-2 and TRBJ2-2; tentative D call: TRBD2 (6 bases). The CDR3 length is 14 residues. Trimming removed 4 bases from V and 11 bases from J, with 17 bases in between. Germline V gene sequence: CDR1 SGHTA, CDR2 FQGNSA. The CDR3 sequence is CASSSHLGDSELFF. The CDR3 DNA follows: TGTGCCAGCAGCTCCCATCTCGGGGACTCCGAGCTGTTTTTT.